One and the same sample provided the 24 T cell receptor beta chains below, sequenced in a study of OX40 agonist ivuxolimab in advanced cancers. Clones were read by immunoSEQ multiplex PCR, and TCRdb kept only the in-frame ones, dropping some. The repertoire consists of some 58,000 clones, with roughly 80% occurring once and the leading ten covering under 2%. The starting material was CD4+ or CD8+ T cells sorted from blood, obtained in a trial of the OX40 agonist ivuxolimab. The receptor set was obtained from an adult with an advanced solid tumor such as melanoma, head and neck, liver or kidney cancer.

V is TRBV6-1 and J is TRBJ1-2, with D perhaps matching TRBD1 (6 bases). Germline V gene data show CDR1 as MNHNS and CDR2 as SASEGT. This CDR3 is 16 amino acids long. V was pared by 4 bases and J by 5 bases, with 20 bases between. The CDR3 DNA follows: TGTGCCAGCAGTGTAGGACAGTCACTAGTCCCTTATGGCTACACCTTC. It translates to CASSVGQSLVPYGYTF.

Worth noting for this clone: The junction differs from germline at one of its ends, possibly a read error. The chain employs TRBV9 and TRBJ2-2; D is unresolved. Germline lookup yields CDR1 SGDLS and CDR2 YYNGEE. The CDR3 has 15 residues. The CDR3 DNA sequence: TGTGCCAGCAGCGTACAGCCCCAGAACCCCGGGGAGCTGTTTTTT. Translating gives CASSVQPQNPGELFF.

V and J are TRBV27 and TRBJ2-3, with D possibly being TRBD1 (6 bases). V lost 7 bases, J lost 1 base, and 12 bases lay in between. CDR1 and CDR2 (germline): MNHEY, SMNVEV (reference sequence). CDR3 size: 14 residues. The CDR3 DNA is TGTGCCAGCACCCCGGGACATCGCACAGATACGCAGTATTTT. Its translation: CASTPGHRTDTQYF.

The chain combines TRBV9 with TRBJ2-7; D unclear. With 0 bases removed from V and 2 bases from J, the gap between germline ends came to 9 bases. The CDR3 covers 14 residues. CDR1 is SGDLS and CDR2 is YYNGEE in the germline V gene. The CDR3 here is CASSVGGSPYEQYF. In nucleotides, the CDR3 is TGTGCCAGCAGCGTAGGTGGGTCGCCCTACGAGCAGTACTTC.

The CDR3 spells CASSRDQETQYF. The CDR3 DNA sequence: TGTGCCAGCTCCAGGGACCAAGAGACCCAGTACTTC. The chain employs TRBV2 and TRBJ2-5, with D tentatively TRBD1 (5 bases). CDR1 SNHLY and CDR2 FYNNEI come from the germline V gene. The ends were cut back, 8 bases at V and 0 bases at J, with 7 bases in the middle. The CDR3 has 12 amino acids. The full variable domain, its missing parts supplied by reference TRBV2 and TRBJ2-5, is EPEVTQTPSHQVTQMGQEVILRCVPISNHLYFYWYRQILGQKVEFLVSFYNNEISEKSEIFDDQFSVERPDGSNFTLKIRSTKLEDSAMYFCASSRDQETQYFGPGTRLLVL.

J is TRBJ2-1 and V is TRBV5-1, with 16 bases that match TRBD2. Germline-derived CDR1 and CDR2 are SGHRS and YFSETQ. Trimming at V came to 4 bases and at J to 7 bases, leaving 8 bases not matched to a gene. This CDR3 has 17 residues. The CDR3 sequence is CASSPGTSGRADNEQFF. CDR3 bases: TGCGCCAGCAGCCCCGGGACTAGCGGGAGGGCGGATAATGAGCAGTTCTTC.

The rearrangement joins TRBV7-9 to TRBJ2-5, with 9 nucleotides matching TRBD1. TRBJ2-7 explains the end of the DNA better; the J call may be wrong. Germline assignment: CDR1 SEHNR and CDR2 FQNEAQ (reference sequence). The CDR3 is 16 amino acids. The DNA of the CDR3 is TGTGCCAGCAGCCTACCCCCGGGACAGGGACCGGGCGAGCAGTACTTC. Translated: CASSLPPGQGPGEQYF.

The V call is TRBV4-1, the J call TRBJ2-5; D uncertain. V gave up 0 bases and J gave up 6 bases, with 11 bases separating them. Germline V CDR1 and CDR2: MGHRA, YSYEKL. The CDR3 loop spans 14 amino acids. The CDR3 region is CASSQDRKSKTQYF. CDR3 nucleotides: TGCGCCAGCAGCCAAGATCGAAAGAGTAAGACCCAGTACTTC.

The chain combines TRBV9 with TRBJ2-1; TRBD2 agrees at 7 bases. The CDR3 has 19 residues. V dropped 0 bases and J dropped 4; count of bases not matched to a gene: 16. CDR1 is SGDLS and CDR2 is YYNGEE in the germline V gene. CDR3 sequence reads: CASSVDFGGRGRGYNEQFF. The CDR3 DNA sequence: TGTGCCAGCAGCGTAGATTTTGGTGGTCGAGGGAGGGGTTACAATGAGCAGTTCTTC.

The chain uses TRBV5-1 and TRBJ1-4; TRBD1 might be the D (6 bases). The germline V and J ends were trimmed by 0 bases and 8 bases, with 17 bases remaining between them. Germline V gives CDR1 SGHRS, CDR2 YFSETQ. This CDR3 spans 16 amino acids. As DNA, the CDR3 is TGCGCCAGCAGCTTGGGCCGGGGACAAAGAATGGAAAAACTGTTTTTT. It encodes CASSLGRGQRMEKLFF.

The V call is TRBV2, the J call TRBJ1-1; TRBD1 matches at 7 bases. Germline assignment: CDR1 SNHLY and CDR2 FYNNEI. The junction had 7 bases not matched to a gene; V was cut back by 10 bases and J by 5 bases. This CDR3 comprises 12 residues. The CDR3 reads CAIQGGWTEAFF. CDR3 DNA: TGTGCCATCCAGGGGGGGTGGACTGAAGCTTTCTTT.

The V call is TRBV5-1, the J call TRBJ1-4; D may be TRBD1 (5 bases). Trimming removed 3 bases at V and 5 bases at J, with 11 bases between. This CDR3 region has 14 residues. Germline V gene lookup returns CDR1 SGHRS and CDR2 YFSETQ. CDR3: CASSSEWGNEKLFF. Here the CDR3 DNA reads TGCGCCAGCAGCTCTGAATGGGGCAATGAAAAACTGTTTTTT.

The V and J genes are TRBV10-3 and TRBJ2-3; D not resolved. Between the trimmed V and J ends, which lost 3 bases and 1 base, there was a span of 8 bases. Germline loops: CDR1 ENHRY, CDR2 SYGVKD. This CDR3 spans 14 amino acids. In DNA, the CDR3 is TGTGCCATCAGTGATGGAGATCGCACAGATACGCAGTATTTT. It encodes CAISDGDRTDTQYF.

The chain has TRBV9 and TRBJ2-1; D might be TRBD1 or TRBD2, each matching 6 bases. This CDR3 region has 14 residues. Germline CDR1 and CDR2: SGDLS and YYNGEE. V lost 4 bases and J 9 bases, leaving 17 bases between the germline ends. The CDR3 nucleotides read TGTGCCAGCAGCCCATACGGGGGCTACGGTGAGCAGTTCTTC. This encodes CASSPYGGYGEQFF.

The chain recombines TRBV7-8 with TRBJ2-6; D gene uncertain. CDR3 length: 17 amino acids. Germline CDR1 is SGHVS and CDR2 is FQNEAQ. The V end was cut by 2 bases, the J end by 1 base, with 12 bases between. This chain's CDR3 is CASSLLLMGSGANVLTF. CDR3 sequence (DNA): TGTGCCAGCAGCTTACTGTTAATGGGATCTGGGGCCAACGTCCTGACTTTC. The full variable domain, its missing parts supplied by reference TRBV7-8 and TRBJ2-6, is GAGVSQSPRYKVAKRGQDVALRCDPISGHVSLFWYQQALGQGPEFLTYFQNEAQLDKSGLPSDRFFAERPEGSVSTLKIQRTQQEDSAVYLCASSLLLMGSGANVLTFGAGSRLTVL.

The chain links TRBV15 to TRBJ2-1; 7 bases are a match to TRBD2. J was trimmed by 0 bases and V by 0 bases; bases with no gene match: 2. This CDR3 contains 16 residues. Germline V gene data show CDR1 as LNHNV and CDR2 as YYDKDF (reference sequence). CDR3 coding DNA: TGTGCCACCAGCAGAGATGGCGGGAGCTCCTACAATGAGCAGTTCTTC. Residues: CATSRDGGSSYNEQFF.

The chain combines TRBV7-2 with TRBJ2-2; TRBD1 matches 7 bases. CDR3 length: 17 amino acids. Per the germline V gene, CDR1 is SGHTA and CDR2 is FQGNSA. Unmatched junction bases numbered 9, after V lost 5 bases and J lost 0 bases. As DNA, the CDR3 is TGTGCCAGCAGCCCGGACAGGAGTTTAGCGAACACCGGGGAGCTGTTTTTT. Its translation: CASSPDRSLANTGELFF.

The chain carries TRBV7-8 and TRBJ2-1; no clear D gene. Germline CDR1 and CDR2: SGHVS and FQNEAQ. V lost 4 bases to trimming and J lost 2 bases, with 18 bases between them. The CDR3 consists of 17 residues. In DNA form, the CDR3 reads TGTGCCAGCAGCTCCCGGGCCCCCCTAGAAACCTACAATGAGCAGTTCTTC. Its protein product is CASSSRAPLETYNEQFF.

J is TRBJ1-5 and V is TRBV5-6; D is perhaps TRBD1 (5 bases). The CDR3 consists of 13 residues. Germline V CDR1 and CDR2: SGHDT, YYEEEE. Trimming took 2 bases from V and 7 from J, leaving 10 bases between them. CDR3 amino acids: CASSFAGVQPQHF. For the CDR3, the DNA is TGTGCCAGCAGCTTTGCGGGGGTGCAGCCCCAGCATTTT.

This chain joins TRBV2 and TRBJ2-1; 9 bases fit TRBD2. The junction had 10 bases not matched to a gene; V was cut back by 10 bases and J by 3 bases. Germline-derived CDR1 and CDR2 are SNHLY and FYNNEI. The CDR3 extends over 15 amino acids. CDR3 region: CATVAGDPYYNEQFF. The DNA of the CDR3 is TGTGCCACCGTAGCGGGAGACCCCTACTACAATGAGCAGTTCTTC.

This clone came up once. This chain connects TRBV11-2 to TRBJ1-3; 9 nucleotides match TRBD1. Germline V gene sequence: CDR1 SGHAT, CDR2 FQNNGV. J lost 1 base, V lost 5 bases, and 6 bases had no gene match. This CDR3 comprises 16 residues. The CDR3 loop reads CASSPPGTGSGNTIYF. In nucleotides, the CDR3 is TGTGCCAGCAGCCCTCCCGGGACAGGGTCTGGAAACACCATATATTTT.

The V gene is TRBV28, the J gene TRBJ2-1; a possible D gene is TRBD1 (7 bases). The CDR3 extends over 14 amino acids. Germline CDR1 MDHEN, CDR2 SYDVKM. Trimming stripped 6 bases from V and 5 bases from J, with 14 bases between. In nucleotides, the CDR3 is TGTGCCAGCAGGGAGGGACAGACGCACAATGAGCAGTTCTTC. It specifies CASREGQTHNEQFF.

The V call is TRBV7-7, the J call TRBJ2-5; 8 positions match TRBD1. J gave up 5 bases and V 5 bases, and 4 bases lay outside the gene matches. CDR1 SSHAT and CDR2 FNYEAQ come from the germline V gene (reference sequence). The CDR3 covers 13 residues. The CDR3 sequence: CASSQDRGETQYF. The CDR3 bases are TGTGCCAGCAGCCAAGACAGGGGTGAGACCCAGTACTTC.

As to this clone: Sequence at one end of the junction differs from germline and may be a read error. J is TRBJ1-2 and V is TRBV15; D is perhaps TRBD1 (5 bases). This CDR3 is built from 14 residues. Germline CDR1 is LNHNV and CDR2 is YYDKDF (reference sequence). The DNA of the CDR3 is TGTGCCACCAGCAGAGATTCTTTGGGGCGCGCCCTGGGATTC. This encodes CATSRDSLGRALGF.